One sample yielded the 7 T cell receptor beta chains listed below, sequenced in a study of CD8 T cells in Susac syndrome. Random hexamers primed reverse transcription of roughly 0.5 to 1 ug RNA. TCRdb used MiXCR to reprocess the immunoSEQ multiplex PCR reads, holding one entry per CDR3 protein. The repertoire holds approximately 190,000 distinct CDR3 sequences, with 95% as singletons. The sequencing sample was made of CD8+ T cells from PBMCs. The receptors stem from a human donor with Susac syndrome.

The chain employs TRBV12-3 or TRBV12-4 and TRBJ2-2; weak D call: TRBD2 (7 bases). The CDR3 totals 17 residues. Between the trimmed V and J ends, which lost 4 bases and 4 bases, there was a span of 19 bases. CDR3 protein: CASSSGHPGGPTGELFF. DNA for the CDR3: TGTGCCAGCAGTTCGGGACACCCCGGGGGGCCCACCGGGGAGCTGTTTTTT.

The chain recombines TRBV12-3 or TRBV12-4 with TRBJ1-2; D uncertain. V was shortened by 7 bases and J by 5 bases, with 20 bases between the two germline ends. CDR3 length: 15 amino acids. The CDR3 sequence is CASTRREVGAYGYTF. In DNA, the CDR3 is TGTGCCAGCACCCGACGTGAAGTAGGAGCATATGGCTACACCTTC.

The chain carries TRBV28 and TRBJ1-5; D is undetermined. From germline, CDR1 is MDHEN and CDR2 SYDVKM. CDR3 size: 12 residues. Trimming took off 8 bases at V and 3 bases at J, with 8 bases between the two ends. CDR3 residues: CASYSLNQPQHF. In DNA, the CDR3 is TGTGCCAGCTATAGTCTCAATCAGCCCCAGCATTTT.

This clonotype was picked up one time. The gene calls are TRBV24-1 and TRBJ2-7, with a tentative D call TRBD2 (6 bases). Trimming cost V 9 bases and J 6 bases, with 17 bases left between them. CDR3 length: 13 residues. Germline CDR1 reads KGHDR; CDR2 reads SFDVKD. CDR3 coding DNA: TGTGCCACCGGCACATCGGGAGTAGGCGAGCAGTACTTC. This translates into CATGTSGVGEQYF.

The chain recombines TRBV6-6 with TRBJ2-4; the match to TRBD2 covers 7 bases. The CDR3 sequence is 16 residues long. From germline, CDR1 is MNHNY and CDR2 SVGAGI (reference sequence). V lost 4 bases and J lost 12; bases outside the gene matches: 18. The CDR3 region is CASSSLTSSDGGTQYF. CDR3 DNA: TGTGCCAGCAGTTCCCTGACTAGCTCCGACGGTGGGACTCAGTACTTC.

The chain carries TRBV4-1 and TRBJ1-5, with unresolved D. Germline V gene lookup returns CDR1 MGHRA and CDR2 YSYEKL. V lost 3 bases and J 3 bases, leaving 9 bases between the germline ends. This CDR3 contains 14 residues. CDR3 protein: CASSQDGYNQPQHF. CDR3 DNA: TGCGCCAGCAGCCAGGACGGGTACAATCAGCCCCAGCATTTT.

The chain couples TRBV13 to TRBJ2-7; D gene uncertain. Between the trimmed V and J ends, which lost 5 bases and 1 base, there was a span of 12 bases. This CDR3 has 14 amino acids. Germline V gene lookup returns CDR1 PRHDT and CDR2 FYEKMQ (reference sequence). CDR3 bases: TGTGCCAGCAGCCGCACCAGCAGTTCCTACGAGCAGTACTTC. Translated: CASSRTSSSYEQYF.